Following are 3 T cell receptor beta chains from one sample sequenced in a study of cytomegalovirus exposure and HLA in healthy donors. In the PCR, 60 Vbeta and 13 Jbeta primers were used. This table comes from immunoSEQ multiplex PCR, and its TCRdb copy is limited to in-frame clones, with some not included. The sample has about 160,000 clones, roughly four fifths seen once; the top ten hold roughly 10%. What was sequenced was PBMCs. These receptor sequences come from a middle-aged man in good health and CMV-seropositive.

J is TRBJ2-2 and V is TRBV5-4; D not certain. Germline CDR1 and CDR2: SGHNT and YYREEE (reference sequence). Trimming took off 2 bases at V and 6 bases at J, with 8 bases between the two ends. The length of the CDR3 is 13 residues. The CDR3 here is CASSFGAPGELFF. The DNA for the CDR3 is TGTGCCAGCAGCTTTGGAGCCCCCGGGGAGCTGTTTTTT.

This clone was recorded once. CDR3: CASTRRFTNEKLFF. The CDR3 nucleotides are TGTGCCAGCACTAGAAGGTTCACTAATGAAAAACTGTTTTTT. The chain joins TRBV28 to TRBJ1-4, with unresolved D. The CDR3 is made up of 14 amino acids. Looked up from germline, CDR1 is MDHEN and CDR2 is SYDVKM. Trimming left V 7 bases short and J 2 bases short, with 11 bases between.

The chain carries TRBV19 and TRBJ1-1, with D uncertain. The length of the CDR3 is 14 residues. The V and J ends lost 10 bases and 0 bases respectively, with 15 bases between them. Germline V CDR1 and CDR2: LNHDA, SQIVND (reference sequence). The CDR3 loop reads CATAEGSLNTEAFF. CDR3 coding DNA: TGTGCCACCGCAGAGGGCAGTTTGAACACTGAAGCTTTCTTT.